This T cell receptor beta chain was sequenced for a study of T cell responses to AZD1222 COVID-19 vaccine. The repertoire was sequenced with immunoSEQ multiplex PCR; TCRdb's copy has only in-frame clones and lacks some. The sample carries approximately 150,000 clones, 80% to 95% recorded once. Trimming removed 5 bases from V and 10 bases from J, with 24 bases in between. The CDR3 has 16 amino acids. In germline, CDR1 is MDHEN, CDR2 SYDVKM. The clonotype was recovered from an adult in good health. The chain uses TRBV28 and TRBJ2-4; tentative D call: TRBD1 (6 bases). The sample consisted of peripheral blood, taken on day 0 of AZD1222 vaccination. CDR3 sequence (DNA): TGTGCCAGCAGTCCCCCTTCTGGGACATTGGCCCGGATTCAGTACTTC. Its protein is CASSPPSGTLARIQYF.